The sequence of this T cell receptor beta chain was determined in a study of T-cell memory formation after mild COVID-19. MiXCR was run by TCRdb on the 5' RACE reads, yielding one entry per CDR3 protein. Here the sample spans hundreds of thousands of distinct CDR3 sequences, over 15% being singletons. Per germline, CDR1 SEHNR and CDR2 FQNEAQ (reference sequence). Unmatched junction bases numbered 4, after V lost 1 base and J lost 1 base. The CDR3 runs 16 residues. This clonotype was sampled from an adult woman who had mild COVID-19 (a few samples of this study predate the infection). Cell type and time point are not known. The sequencing sample was made of PBMCs or a T cell subset sorted from them (not recorded which). The V call is TRBV7-9, the J call TRBJ2-4; 7 bases are shared with TRBD1. The CDR3 reads CASSLDQGQAKNIQYF. DNA of the CDR3: TGTGCCAGCAGCTTAGACCAGGGACAGGCCAAAAACATTCAGTACTTC.